This T cell receptor beta chain appears in the sequencing data of a study of early T cells in non-severe SARS-CoV-2 infection. Turning to the study itself: It was bulk RNA from unsorted whole blood that was sequenced, and the chains were unpaired.

TCRdb used MiXCR to reprocess the 5' RACE reads, holding one entry per CDR3 protein. The data hold tens of thousands of distinct CDR3 sequences, with more than 13% observed a single time. This clonotype has just a few counts. The material sequenced was whole blood. The sequence was collected from an adult who was a healthcare worker with PCR-confirmed SARS-CoV-2 infection or an uninfected control (not recorded which).

CDR3 sequence (DNA): TGCGCCAGCAGCTTGCGTACTTCAGCAGATACGCAGTATTTT. It is translated as CASSLRTSADTQYF. This chain links TRBV5-1 with TRBJ2-3, with D unclear. CDR1 is SGHRS, CDR2 YFSETQ, per germline. Trimming left V 1 base short and J 4 bases short, with 10 bases between. The CDR3 has 14 residues.